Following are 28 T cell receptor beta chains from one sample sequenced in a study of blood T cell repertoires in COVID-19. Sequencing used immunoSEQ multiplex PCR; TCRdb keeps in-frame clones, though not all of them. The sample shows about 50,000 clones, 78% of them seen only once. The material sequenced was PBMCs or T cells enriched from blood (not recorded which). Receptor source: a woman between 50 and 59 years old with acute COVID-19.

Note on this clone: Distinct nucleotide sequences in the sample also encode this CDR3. CDR3 DNA: TGTGCCAGCAGCTTAAGGGCAGGGGGGAGCTCCTATAATTCACCCCTCCACTTT. Translated, it gives CASSLRAGGSSYNSPLHF. V and J are TRBV11-2 and TRBJ1-6; 7 positions agree with TRBD1. Germline V CDR1 and CDR2: SGHAT, FQNNGV. Trimming at V came to 2 bases and at J to 0 bases, leaving 7 bases not matched to a gene. The CDR3 runs 18 residues.

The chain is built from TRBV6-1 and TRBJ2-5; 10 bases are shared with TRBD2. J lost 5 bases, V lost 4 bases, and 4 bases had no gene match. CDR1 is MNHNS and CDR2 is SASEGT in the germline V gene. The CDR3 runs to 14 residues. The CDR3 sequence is CASSVAGGWETQYF. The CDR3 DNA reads TGTGCCAGCAGTGTAGCGGGGGGTTGGGAGACCCAGTACTTC.

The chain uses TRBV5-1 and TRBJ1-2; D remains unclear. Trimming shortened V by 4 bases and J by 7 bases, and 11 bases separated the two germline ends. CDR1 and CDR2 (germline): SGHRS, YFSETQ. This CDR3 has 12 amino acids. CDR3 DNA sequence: TGCGCCAGCAGCCTCGGACTGGGTGGCTACACCTTC. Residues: CASSLGLGGYTF.

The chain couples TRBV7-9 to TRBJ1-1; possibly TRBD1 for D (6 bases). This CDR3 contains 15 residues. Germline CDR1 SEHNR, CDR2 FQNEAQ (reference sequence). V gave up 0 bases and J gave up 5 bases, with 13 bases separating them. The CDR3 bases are TGTGCCAGCAGCTTAGCCCAGGGGATAGGGACTGAAGCTTTCTTT. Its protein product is CASSLAQGIGTEAFF.

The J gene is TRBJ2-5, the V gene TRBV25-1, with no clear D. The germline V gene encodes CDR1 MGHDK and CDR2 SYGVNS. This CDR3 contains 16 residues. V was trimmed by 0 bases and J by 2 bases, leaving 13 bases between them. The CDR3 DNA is TGTGCCAGCAGTGAATACGGTAACTCCCCACAAGAGACCCAGTACTTC. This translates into CASSEYGNSPQETQYF.

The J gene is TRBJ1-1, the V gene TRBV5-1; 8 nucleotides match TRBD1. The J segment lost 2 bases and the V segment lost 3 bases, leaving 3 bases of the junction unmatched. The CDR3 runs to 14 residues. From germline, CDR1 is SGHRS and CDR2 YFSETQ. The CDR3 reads CASSSQGANTEAFF. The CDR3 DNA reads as TGCGCCAGCAGCTCGCAGGGGGCTAACACTGAAGCTTTCTTT.

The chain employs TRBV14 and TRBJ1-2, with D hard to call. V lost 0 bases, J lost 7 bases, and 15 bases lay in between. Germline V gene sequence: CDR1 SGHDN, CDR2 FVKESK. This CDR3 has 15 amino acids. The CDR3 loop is CASSQERGIGPGYTF. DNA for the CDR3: TGTGCCAGCAGCCAAGAAAGAGGGATTGGCCCTGGCTACACCTTC.

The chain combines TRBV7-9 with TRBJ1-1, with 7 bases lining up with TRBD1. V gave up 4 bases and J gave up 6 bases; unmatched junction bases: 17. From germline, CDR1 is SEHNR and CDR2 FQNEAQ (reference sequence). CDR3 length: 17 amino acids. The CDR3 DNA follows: TGTGCCAGCAGCTCCGCGGTGGGAGGTCCCAGGGGGGCTGAAGCTTTCTTT. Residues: CASSSAVGGPRGAEAFF.

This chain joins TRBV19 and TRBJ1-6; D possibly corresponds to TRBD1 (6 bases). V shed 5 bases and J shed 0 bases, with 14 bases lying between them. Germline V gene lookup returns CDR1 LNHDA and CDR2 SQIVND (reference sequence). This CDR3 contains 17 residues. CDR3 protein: CASSPRGASSYNSPLHF. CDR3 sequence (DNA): TGTGCCAGTAGTCCCAGGGGCGCTAGCTCCTATAATTCACCCCTCCACTTT.

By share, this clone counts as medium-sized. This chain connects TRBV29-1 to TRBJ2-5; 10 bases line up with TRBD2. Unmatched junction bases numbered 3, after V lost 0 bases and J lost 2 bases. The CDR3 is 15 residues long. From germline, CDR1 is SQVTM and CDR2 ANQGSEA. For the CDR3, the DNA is TGCAGCGTTGAAGAAGAGGGACTAGCGCAAGAGACCCAGTACTTC. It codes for CSVEEEGLAQETQYF.

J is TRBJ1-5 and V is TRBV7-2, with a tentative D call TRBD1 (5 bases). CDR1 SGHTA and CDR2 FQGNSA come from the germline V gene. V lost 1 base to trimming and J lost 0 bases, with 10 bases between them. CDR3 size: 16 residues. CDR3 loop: CASSLGGLYSNQPQHF. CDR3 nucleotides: TGTGCCAGCAGCTTAGGGGGACTATATAGCAATCAGCCCCAGCATTTT.

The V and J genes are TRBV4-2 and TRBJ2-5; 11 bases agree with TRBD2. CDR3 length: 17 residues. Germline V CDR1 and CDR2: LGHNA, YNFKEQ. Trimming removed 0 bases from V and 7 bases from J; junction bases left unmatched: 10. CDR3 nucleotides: TGTGCCAGCAGCCAAGATGGGGTAGCGGGGGGGCCAGGGACCCAGTACTTC. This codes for CASSQDGVAGGPGTQYF.

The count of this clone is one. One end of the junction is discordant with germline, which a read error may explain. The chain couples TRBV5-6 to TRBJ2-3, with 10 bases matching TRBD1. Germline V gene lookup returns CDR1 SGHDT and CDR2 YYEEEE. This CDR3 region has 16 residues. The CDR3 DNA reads TGTGCCAGCAGTTTGGACAGGGGGAGAAATACTGATACGCAGTATTTT. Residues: CASSLDRGRNTDTQYF.

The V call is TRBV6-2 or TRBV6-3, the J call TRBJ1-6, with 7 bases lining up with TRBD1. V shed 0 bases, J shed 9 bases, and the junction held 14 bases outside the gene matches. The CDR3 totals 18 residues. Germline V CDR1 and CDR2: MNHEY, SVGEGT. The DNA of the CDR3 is TGTGCCAGCAGTTACTCGAGTGGGACCGGGACAGAGAGTTCACCCCTCCACTTT. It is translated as CASSYSSGTGTESSPLHF.

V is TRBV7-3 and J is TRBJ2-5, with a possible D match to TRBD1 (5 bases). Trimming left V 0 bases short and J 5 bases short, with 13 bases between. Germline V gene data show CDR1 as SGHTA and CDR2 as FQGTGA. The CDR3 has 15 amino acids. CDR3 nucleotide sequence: TGTGCCAGCAGCTTAACTGCAGGGTTCGAGGAGACCCAGTACTTC. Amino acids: CASSLTAGFEETQYF.

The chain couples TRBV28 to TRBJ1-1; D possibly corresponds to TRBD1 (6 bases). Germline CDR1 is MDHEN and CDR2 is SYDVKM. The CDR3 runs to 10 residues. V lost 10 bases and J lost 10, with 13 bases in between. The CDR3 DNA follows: TGTGCCACTACAGGGAGAAGAGCTTTCTTT. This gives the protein CATTGRRAFF.

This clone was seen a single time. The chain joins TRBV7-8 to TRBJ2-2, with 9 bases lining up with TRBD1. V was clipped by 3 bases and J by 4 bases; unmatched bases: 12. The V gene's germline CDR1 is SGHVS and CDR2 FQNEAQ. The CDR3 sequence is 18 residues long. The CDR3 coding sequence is TGTGCCAGCAGCTTGGGGAACAGGGGGCAATTGGTCACCGGGGAGCTGTTTTTT. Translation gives CASSLGNRGQLVTGELFF.

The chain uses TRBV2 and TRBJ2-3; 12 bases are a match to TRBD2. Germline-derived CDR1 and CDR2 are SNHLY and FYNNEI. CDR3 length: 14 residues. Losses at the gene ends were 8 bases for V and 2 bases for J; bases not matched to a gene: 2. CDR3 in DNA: TGTGCCAGCCTAGCGGGGGGGCCCACAGATACGCAGTATTTT. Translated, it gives CASLAGGPTDTQYF.

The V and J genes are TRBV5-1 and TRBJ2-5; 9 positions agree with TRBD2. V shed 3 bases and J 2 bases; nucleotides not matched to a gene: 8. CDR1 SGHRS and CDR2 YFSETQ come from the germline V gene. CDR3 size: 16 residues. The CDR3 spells CASSSYSGGPQETQYF. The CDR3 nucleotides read TGCGCCAGCAGCTCCTATAGCGGGGGTCCTCAAGAGACCCAGTACTTC.

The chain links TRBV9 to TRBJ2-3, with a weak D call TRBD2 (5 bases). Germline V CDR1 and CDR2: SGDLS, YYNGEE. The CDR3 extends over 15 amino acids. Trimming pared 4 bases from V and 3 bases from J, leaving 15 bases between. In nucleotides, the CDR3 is TGTGCCAGCAGCCCTGAGGGTTGGAGAACAGATACGCAGTATTTT. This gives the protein CASSPEGWRTDTQYF.

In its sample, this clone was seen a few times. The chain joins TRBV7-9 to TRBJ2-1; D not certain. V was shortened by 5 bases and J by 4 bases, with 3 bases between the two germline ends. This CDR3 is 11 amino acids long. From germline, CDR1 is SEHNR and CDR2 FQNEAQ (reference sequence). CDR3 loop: CASSVYNEQFF. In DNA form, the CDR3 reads TGTGCCAGCAGCGTATACAATGAGCAGTTCTTC.

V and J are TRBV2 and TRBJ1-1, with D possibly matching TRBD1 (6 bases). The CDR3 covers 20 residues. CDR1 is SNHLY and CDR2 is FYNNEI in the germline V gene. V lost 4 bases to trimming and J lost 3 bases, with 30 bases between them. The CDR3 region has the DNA TGTGCCAGCAGTGGACAGGAGAGAGTAAGGGGCAAAGGGGCCCACACTGAAGCTTTCTTT. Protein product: CASSGQERVRGKGAHTEAFF.

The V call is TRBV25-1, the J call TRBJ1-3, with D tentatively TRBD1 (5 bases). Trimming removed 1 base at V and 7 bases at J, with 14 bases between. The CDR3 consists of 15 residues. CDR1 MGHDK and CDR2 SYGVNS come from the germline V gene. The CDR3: CASSESGGAYNTIYF. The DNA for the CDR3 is TGTGCCAGCAGTGAATCAGGTGGGGCATACAACACCATATATTTT.

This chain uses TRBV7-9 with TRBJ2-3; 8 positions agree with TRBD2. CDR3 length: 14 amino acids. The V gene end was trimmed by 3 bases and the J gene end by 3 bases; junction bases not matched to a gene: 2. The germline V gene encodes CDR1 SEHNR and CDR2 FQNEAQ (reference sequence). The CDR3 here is CASSLAGGTDTQYF. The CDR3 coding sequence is TGTGCCAGCAGCTTGGCGGGGGGAACAGATACGCAGTATTTT. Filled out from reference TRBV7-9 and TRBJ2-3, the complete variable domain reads DTGVSQNPRHKITKRGQNVTFRCDPISEHNRLYWYRQTLGQGPEFLTYFQNEAQLEKSRLLSDRFSAERPKGSFSTLEIQRTEQGDSAMYLCASSLAGGTDTQYFGPGTRLTVL.

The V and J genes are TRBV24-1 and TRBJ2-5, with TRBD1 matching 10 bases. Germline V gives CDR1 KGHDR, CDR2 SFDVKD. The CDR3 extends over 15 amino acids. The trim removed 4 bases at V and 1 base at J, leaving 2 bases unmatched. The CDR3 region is CATSEDRGPQETQYF. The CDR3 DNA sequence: TGTGCCACCAGTGAAGACAGGGGGCCCCAAGAGACCCAGTACTTC.

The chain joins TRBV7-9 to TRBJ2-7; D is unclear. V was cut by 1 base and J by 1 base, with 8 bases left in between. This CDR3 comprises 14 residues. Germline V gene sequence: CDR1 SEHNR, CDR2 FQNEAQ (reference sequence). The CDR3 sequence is CASSLVGSSYEQYF. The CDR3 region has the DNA TGTGCCAGCAGCTTAGTGGGCAGTTCCTACGAGCAGTACTTC.

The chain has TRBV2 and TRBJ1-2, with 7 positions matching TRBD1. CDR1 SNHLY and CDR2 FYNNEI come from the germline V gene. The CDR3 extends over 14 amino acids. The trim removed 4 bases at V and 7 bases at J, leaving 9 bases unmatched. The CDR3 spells CASSASVTGVGYTF. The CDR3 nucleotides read TGTGCCAGCAGTGCCTCGGTCACAGGGGTTGGCTACACCTTC.

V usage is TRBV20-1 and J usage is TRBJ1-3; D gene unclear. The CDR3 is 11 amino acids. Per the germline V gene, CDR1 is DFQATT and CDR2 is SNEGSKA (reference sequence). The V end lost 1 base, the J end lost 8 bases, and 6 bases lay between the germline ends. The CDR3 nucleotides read TGCAGTGCTAGAGTCGTCGACACCATATATTTT. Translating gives CSARVVDTIYF.